One sample yielded the 20 T cell receptor beta chains listed below, sequenced in a study of T cell changes during pregnancy in multiple sclerosis. Sequencing was performed with immunoSEQ multiplex PCR; in TCRdb, only in-frame clones are kept and a portion is missing. The sample shows 49,000 or so clones, 85% to 95% of them seen only once. Sample: CD8+ T cells from peripheral blood mononuclear cells, taken before pregnancy. The origin of the receptors is a female donor with multiple sclerosis, enrolled in a pregnancy study.

V gene TRBV14 combines with J gene TRBJ1-5; TRBD1 is a possible D gene (5 bases). The CDR3 has 21 residues. V was clipped by 3 bases and J by 3 bases, with 30 bases between them. Germline values: CDR1 SGHDN, CDR2 FVKESK. The CDR3 loop is CASSHHCRWGPRAGVNQPQHF. The CDR3 DNA follows: TGTGCCAGCAGCCATCACTGTCGTTGGGGACCCAGGGCGGGGGTCAATCAGCCCCAGCATTTT. Looking up the rest from reference TRBV14 and TRBJ1-5 gives the full variable domain: EAGVTQFPSHSVIEKGQTVTLRCDPISGHDNLYWYRRVMGKEIKFLLHFVKESKQDESGMPNNRFLAERTGGTYSTLKVQPAELEDSGVYFCASSHHCRWGPRAGVNQPQHFGDGTRLSIL.

The V call is TRBV10-3, the J call TRBJ2-1; TRBD2 matches at 7 bases. The junction had 20 bases not matched to a gene; V was cut back by 6 bases and J by 6 bases. CDR1 ENHRY and CDR2 SYGVKD come from the germline V gene. The CDR3 loop spans 18 amino acids. Here the CDR3 reads CAISDPPKGGDKGNEQFF. CDR3 coding DNA: TGTGCCATCAGCGACCCTCCCAAGGGAGGGGATAAAGGCAATGAGCAGTTCTTC.

The genes are TRBV7-9 and TRBJ1-4, with D possibly matching TRBD1 (6 bases). V was cut by 4 bases and J by 8 bases, with 14 bases left in between. The CDR3 totals 14 residues. Germline assignment: CDR1 SEHNR and CDR2 FQNEAQ (reference sequence). The CDR3 is CASSSGQRVEKLFF. The CDR3 region has the DNA TGTGCCAGCAGCTCCGGACAGAGGGTCGAAAAACTGTTTTTT.

The chain uses TRBV6-4 and TRBJ2-2, with D maybe TRBD1 (6 bases). The CDR3 loop spans 16 amino acids. Germline V gene sequence: CDR1 MRHNA, CDR2 SNTAGT. V was shortened by 5 bases and J by 0 bases, with 13 bases between the two germline ends. CDR3 sequence reads: CASSLAGDANTGELFF. The CDR3 DNA is TGTGCCAGCAGTCTGGCAGGGGATGCGAACACCGGGGAGCTGTTTTTT.

The CDR3 loop reads CASSQVVNTEAFF. CDR3 bases: TGTGCCAGCAGCCAAGTAGTGAACACTGAAGCTTTCTTT. The chain joins TRBV4-2 to TRBJ1-1, with unresolved D. CDR3 length equals 13 residues. The germline gives CDR1 LGHNA, CDR2 YNFKEQ. The V gene lost 1 base and the J gene lost 0 bases, with 3 bases spanning the gap.

J is TRBJ1-2 and V is TRBV19, with 7 bases that match TRBD1. Trimming at V came to 5 bases and at J to 2 bases, leaving 17 bases not matched to a gene. The CDR3 consists of 18 residues. Germline V gene data show CDR1 as LNHDA and CDR2 as SQIVND (reference sequence). The CDR3 sequence is CASSRDREGYQSNYGYTF. The CDR3 DNA is TGTGCCAGTAGTCGAGACAGGGAAGGATACCAATCGAACTATGGCTACACCTTC.

This rearrangement joins TRBV27 to TRBJ2-4; D call uncertain. The V end was cut by 4 bases, the J end by 2 bases, with 9 bases between. The CDR3 has 14 amino acids. Germline lookup yields CDR1 MNHEY and CDR2 SMNVEV (reference sequence). CDR3 coding DNA: TGTGCCAGCAGTTCATCGGAGTCCAAAAACATTCAGTACTTC. Residues: CASSSSESKNIQYF.

This chain joins TRBV27 and TRBJ2-1; TRBD2 matches 8 bases. Germline V gene data show CDR1 as MNHEY and CDR2 as SMNVEV (reference sequence). J gave up 0 bases and V 7 bases, and 8 bases lay outside the gene matches. The CDR3 covers 16 residues. CDR3 bases: TGTGCCAGCACTCAAATAGCGGGAAGCTCCTACAATGAGCAGTTCTTC. Its translation: CASTQIAGSSYNEQFF.

The gene calls are TRBV27 and TRBJ2-1; D might be TRBD1 (6 bases). This CDR3 is built from 14 residues. The germline CDR1 and CDR2 sequences are MNHEY and SMNVEV (reference sequence). The V end was cut by 4 bases, the J end by 5 bases, with 12 bases between. The CDR3 DNA reads as TGTGCCAGCAGTTACGGGACAACCAACAATGAGCAGTTCTTC. Its protein product is CASSYGTTNNEQFF.

This chain uses TRBV2 with TRBJ1-3, with D uncertain. The V and J ends lost 7 bases and 1 base respectively, with 11 bases between them. The germline gives CDR1 SNHLY, CDR2 FYNNEI. CDR3 length: 14 residues. CDR3 in amino acids: CASILPGSGNTIYF. CDR3 nucleotide sequence: TGTGCCAGCATTCTTCCGGGGTCTGGAAACACCATATATTTT.

The chain carries TRBV5-1 and TRBJ1-2; D perhaps matches TRBD1 (5 bases). V dropped 1 base and J dropped 4 bases, with 11 bases sitting between them. From germline, CDR1 is SGHRS and CDR2 YFSETQ. The CDR3 has 14 residues. CDR3 DNA sequence: TGCGCCAGCAGCTTGTATTCAGGGCGCTATGGCTACACCTTC. Encoded protein: CASSLYSGRYGYTF.

The chain recombines TRBV7-2 with TRBJ2-3, with 13 bases that match TRBD2. With 0 bases clipped from V and 0 bases from J, the junction kept 6 bases outside the gene matches. The CDR3 spans 19 residues. Looked up from germline, CDR1 is SGHTA and CDR2 is FQGNSA. The DNA for the CDR3 is TGTGCCAGCAGCTTAGCGGGCCCGGGACTAGCGGGGAGCACAGATACGCAGTATTTT. It is translated as CASSLAGPGLAGSTDTQYF.

This sequence joins TRBV2 and TRBJ1-5; D remains ambiguous. The CDR3 covers 12 residues. The germline gives CDR1 SNHLY, CDR2 FYNNEI. V was clipped by 4 bases and J by 3 bases, with 4 bases between them. The DNA for the CDR3 is TGTGCCAGCAGTGTATACAATCAGCCCCAGCATTTT. Its protein product is CASSVYNQPQHF.

The chain employs TRBV12-5 and TRBJ2-3, with TRBD2 as a possible D gene (5 bases). Germline V gene lookup returns CDR1 LGHNT and CDR2 FRNRAP. The CDR3 covers 15 residues. Trimming took off 3 bases at V and 2 bases at J, with 12 bases between the two ends. CDR3: CASGLEPSLTDTQYF. In nucleotides, the CDR3 is TGTGCTAGTGGTTTAGAGCCTAGCCTCACAGATACGCAGTATTTT. The variable domain in full, with the rest retrieved from reference TRBV12-5 and TRBJ2-3, is DARVTQTPRHKVTEMGQEVTMRCQPILGHNTVFWYRQTMMQGLELLAYFRNRAPLDDSGMPKDRFSAEMPDATLATLKIQPSEPRDSAVYFCASGLEPSLTDTQYFGPGTRLTVL.

The rearrangement links TRBV2 to TRBJ2-7; TRBD1 might be the D (5 bases). The CDR3 loop spans 12 amino acids. Germline-derived CDR1 and CDR2 are SNHLY and FYNNEI. Trimming took off 6 bases at V and 4 bases at J, with 10 bases between the two ends. In DNA form, the CDR3 reads TGTGCCAGCAGGGACACTCCTTACGAGCAGTACTTC. It yields the protein CASRDTPYEQYF.

V usage is TRBV5-6 and J usage is TRBJ1-1, with 11 bases aligning to TRBD1. The germline V gene has CDR1 SGHDT and CDR2 YYEEEE. This CDR3 region has 18 residues. Trimming at V came to 4 bases and at J to 3 bases, leaving 14 bases not matched to a gene. The CDR3 DNA reads as TGTGCCAGCAGCAAGGTCCCGGGACAGGGGGTCTGGGACACTGAAGCTTTCTTT. Translating gives CASSKVPGQGVWDTEAFF.

This clone was counted a few times. This rearrangement joins TRBV27 to TRBJ2-7, with 8 bases fitting TRBD2. The CDR3 extends over 16 amino acids. J lost 3 bases, V lost 5 bases, and 12 bases had no gene match. Germline-derived CDR1 and CDR2 are MNHEY and SMNVEV (reference sequence). The CDR3 loop reads CASSPLSGLGVYEQYF. CDR3 nucleotides: TGTGCCAGCAGTCCCCTCTCGGGACTAGGGGTCTACGAGCAGTACTTC.

The chain carries TRBV19 and TRBJ2-5; D not resolved. Germline lookup yields CDR1 LNHDA and CDR2 SQIVND (reference sequence). CDR3 length: 14 residues. Trimming stripped 2 bases from V and 2 bases from J, with 9 bases between. CDR3 DNA: TGTGCCAGTAGTATAAATCCCAGTCAAGAGACCCAGTACTTC. This gives the protein CASSINPSQETQYF.

The chain joins TRBV5-1 to TRBJ2-1; TRBD1 is a possible D gene (5 bases). This CDR3 is built from 16 residues. Trimming took off 1 base at V and 2 bases at J, with 13 bases between the two ends. The germline gives CDR1 SGHRS, CDR2 YFSETQ. The DNA for the CDR3 is TGCGCCAGCAGCTTGTATAAGGGGTCAACCTACAATGAGCAGTTCTTC. This translates into CASSLYKGSTYNEQFF.

CDR3 nucleotide sequence: TGTGCCAGCAGCCCGCCGGCGGGGGGGAACACCTACGAGCAGTACTTC. Amino acid sequence: CASSPPAGGNTYEQYF. The V and J genes are TRBV7-9 and TRBJ2-7; 9 positions match TRBD2. This CDR3 is 16 amino acids long. Germline V gives CDR1 SEHNR, CDR2 FQNEAQ (reference sequence). V trimming: 5 bases; J trimming: 2 bases; junction bases outside the gene matches: 10.